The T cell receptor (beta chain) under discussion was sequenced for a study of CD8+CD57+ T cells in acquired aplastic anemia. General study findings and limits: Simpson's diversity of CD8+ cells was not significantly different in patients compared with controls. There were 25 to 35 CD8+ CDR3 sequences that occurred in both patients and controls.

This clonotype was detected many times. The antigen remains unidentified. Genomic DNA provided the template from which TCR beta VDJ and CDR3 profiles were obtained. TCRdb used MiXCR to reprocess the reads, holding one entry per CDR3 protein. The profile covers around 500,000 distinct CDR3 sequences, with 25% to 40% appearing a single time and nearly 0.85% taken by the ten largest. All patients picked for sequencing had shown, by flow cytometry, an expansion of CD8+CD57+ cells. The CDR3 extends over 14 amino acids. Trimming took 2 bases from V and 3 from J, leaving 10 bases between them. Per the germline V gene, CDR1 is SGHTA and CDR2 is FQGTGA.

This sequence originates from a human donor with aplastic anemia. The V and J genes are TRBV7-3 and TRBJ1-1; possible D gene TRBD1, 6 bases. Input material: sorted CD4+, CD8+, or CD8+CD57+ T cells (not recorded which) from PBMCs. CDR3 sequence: CASSLGAGDTEAFF. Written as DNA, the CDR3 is TGTGCCAGCAGCTTAGGGGCAGGGGACACTGAAGCTTTCTTT.